This T cell receptor (beta chain) derives from a study of blood T cell repertoires in COVID-19. In the study overall: Samples came from the United States, Italy and Spain, spanning acute and convalescent COVID-19.

CDR1 SGHRS and CDR2 YFSETQ come from the germline V gene. V lost 0 bases, J lost 7 bases, and 8 bases lay in between. This CDR3 has 14 residues. Per the authors' pipeline: Cell counts per sample came from amplifying reference gene primers. The protocol was immunoSEQ multiplex PCR, while the TCRdb copy is restricted to in-frame clones and leaves out a portion. V, J and clone size reflect that table, while D and trimming were determined from the DNA. The sample consists of about 240,000 clones, about 89% of them appearing once. The rearrangement uses TRBV5-1 and TRBJ1-6; D not certain. The receptor was isolated from a woman in her 30s who had recovered from COVID-19. Source material: PBMCs or T cells enriched from blood (not recorded which). In DNA form, the CDR3 reads TGCGCCAGCAGCTTGGAGCCTGCGAATTCACCCCTCCACTTT. It translates to CASSLEPANSPLHF.